This is a list of T cell receptor beta chains from one sample in a study of CD8+ T cells in alopecia areata. Here immunoSEQ multiplex PCR was the method, and the copy in TCRdb shows in-frame clones only, minus some. In the table there are 150,000 to 200,000 clones, about three fifths of which are singletons. Sample: CD4+ T cells sorted from blood, taken at week 49, from a patient treated with tofacitinib. The source of these receptors is a human donor with alopecia areata. Each CDR3 is given with its conserved first and last residue. D genes are given only for firm matches. Clone size is not always given. Where it is, it says once, few, many or a class for expanded clones.

abundance	d_gene	v_gene	j_gene	CDR3nt	CDR3aa
once	NA	TRBV29-1	TRBJ2-5	TGCAGCGTCGAAGGGCAGGTAGGAGAGACCCAGTACTTC	CSVEGQVGETQYF
few	NA	TRBV4-3	TRBJ2-7	TGCGCCAGCAGCCAAGAATACAGCCGATCGGCCTACGAGCAGTACTTC	CASSQEYSRSAYEQYF
few	NA	TRBV29-1	TRBJ2-2	TGCAGCGTTGAATGGCCGACATCGCGCCCTGGGGAGCTGTTTTTT	CSVEWPTSRPGELFF
NA	NA	TRBV6-1	TRBJ2-5	TGTGCCAGCAGTGAAGGCTGGGTCATGGGAGAGACCCAGTACTTC	CASSEGWVMGETQYF
NA	TRBD1	TRBV7-8	TRBJ2-7	TGTGCCAGCAGCCCGGGGACAGGCTCCTACGAGCAGTACTTC	CASSPGTGSYEQYF
NA	TRBD1	TRBV4-1	TRBJ2-7	TGCGCCAGCAGCCCCCGGGACAGCCGTTCCTACGAGCAGTACTTC	CASSPRDSRSYEQYF
NA	NA	TRBV11-2	TRBJ2-1	TGTGCCAGCAGCTTTCTAGCCCAGAGCTCCTACAATGAGCAGTTCTTC	CASSFLAQSSYNEQFF
NA	NA	TRBV20-1	TRBJ2-7	TGCAGTGCAAGGACGTCCTACGAGCAGTACTTC	CSARTSYEQYF
once	TRBD1	TRBV5-1	TRBJ1-2	TGCGCCAGCAGCTTAAACCGGGACAGAATTTATGGCTACACCTTC	CASSLNRDRIYGYTF
NA	NA	TRBV30	TRBJ1-5	TGTGCCTGGAGTGTAACAGGTCAGCCCCAGCATTTT	CAWSVTGQPQHF
NA	NA	TRBV5-1	TRBJ1-2	TGCGCCAGCAGCTTGGGCGTCGTAGGCGCGGACTATGGCTACACCTTC	CASSLGVVGADYGYTF
NA	NA	TRBV30	TRBJ1-5	TGTGCCTGGGGGACCCGGGGTCAGCCCCAGCATTTT	CAWGTRGQPQHF
NA	TRBD1	TRBV5-1	TRBJ2-3	TGCGCCAGCAGCCCGGGACAGAGCACAGATACGCAGTATTTT	CASSPGQSTDTQYF
NA	NA	TRBV25-1	TRBJ2-3	TGTGCCAGCAGTGGTCCGGGGCCCACAGATACGCAGTATTTT	CASSGPGPTDTQYF
NA	NA	TRBV7-9	TRBJ1-5	TGTGCCAGCAGCTTAACAGGTGGGGATCAGCCCCAGCATTTT	CASSLTGGDQPQHF
few	NA	TRBV14	TRBJ2-7	TGTGCCAGCAGCCAAGTTCCCGTACACGCCGGAGGGGAGCAGTACTTC	CASSQVPVHAGGEQYF
NA	NA	TRBV7-2	TRBJ1-1	TGTGCCAGCAGCCCGCAGGGCGGCGGATACACTGAAGCTTTCTTT	CASSPQGGGYTEAFF
NA	NA	TRBV7-3	TRBJ2-5	TGTGCCAGCAGCTTAGGGTCTCGGGAGACCCAGTACTTC	CASSLGSRETQYF
NA	NA	TRBV2	TRBJ1-6	TGTGCCAGCCGGGGCAGGGCGCCCAACAATTCACCCCTCCACTTT	CASRGRAPNNSPLHF
NA	TRBD2	TRBV29-1	TRBJ2-3	TGCAGCGTTGTTGGCCTAGCGGGGGACCCACTGGGAACAGATACGCAGTATTTT	CSVVGLAGDPLGTDTQYF
NA	TRBD1	TRBV29-1	TRBJ2-1	TGCAGCGCTAAATGGACAGGGCCTAATGAGCAGTTCTTC	CSAKWTGPNEQFF
NA	NA	TRBV18	TRBJ2-1	TGTGCCAGCTCAAACGGGCAATTTATGTACAATGAGCAGTTCTTC	CASSNGQFMYNEQFF
once	NA	TRBV5-1	TRBJ2-3	TGCGCCAGCAGCTTGGGGACGTTGGATACGCAGTATTTT	CASSLGTLDTQYF
NA	NA	TRBV9	TRBJ2-3	TGTGCCAGCAGCCACGACAGGGAGGGAGATACGCAGTATTTT	CASSHDREGDTQYF
once	NA	TRBV11-2	TRBJ1-1	TGTGCCAGCAGCTTAGCGGGACGGATGTACGAAGCTTTCTTT	CASSLAGRMYEAFF
NA	TRBD1	TRBV15	TRBJ1-4	TGTGCCACCAGCATCGGACAGGAGGAAAAACTGTTTTTT	CATSIGQEEKLFF
many	NA	TRBV9	TRBJ2-2	TGTGCCAGCAGCGCGACGGGCAGTGGAGCCGGGGAGCTGTTTTTT	CASSATGSGAGELFF
NA	NA	TRBV29-1	TRBJ2-7	TGCAGCGCCTCTGAGGATCTCTACGAGCAGTACTTC	CSASEDLYEQYF
few	TRBD1	TRBV10-3	TRBJ1-5	TGTGCCACCGGGGGACAGGGGTTCAATCAGCCCCAGCATTTT	CATGGQGFNQPQHF
NA	NA	TRBV4-3	TRBJ2-5	TGCGCCAGCAGCCCAAACCTGTACCAAGAGACCCAGTACTTC	CASSPNLYQETQYF
NA	TRBD1	TRBV6-5	TRBJ1-6	TGTGCCAGCAGTTACTTCGCCGGGACAGGGTATTCACCCCTCCACTTT	CASSYFAGTGYSPLHF
NA	NA	TRBV7-2	TRBJ2-3	TGTGCCAGCAGCTTAGTTTGGCTAGCTGGTGATACGCAGTATTTT	CASSLVWLAGDTQYF
few	NA	TRBV6-5	TRBJ1-1	TGTGCCAGCAGTTACGGGGATCCCCGCGGTGGCACTGAAGCTTTCTTT	CASSYGDPRGGTEAFF
NA	NA	TRBV9	TRBJ2-3	TGTGCCAGCAGCGTAGATCAGGTGCTAGCAACGCAGTATTTT	CASSVDQVLATQYF
NA	NA	TRBV10-3	TRBJ2-7	TGTGCCATAGGGACATTAAAGTACGAGCAGTACTTC	CAIGTLKYEQYF
NA	NA	TRBV30	TRBJ1-4	TGTGCCTGGAGTGCTGGGGGAAAACTGTTTTTT	CAWSAGGKLFF